This T cell receptor (beta chain) was captured by sequencing in a study of T cell responses to AZD1222 COVID-19 vaccine. The table came from immunoSEQ multiplex PCR; TCRdb's copy has only in-frame clones and leaves some out. This table holds some 130,000 clones, just over 85% found once. This specimen was peripheral blood, taken on day 0 of MenACWY control vaccination. This TCR came from an adult in good health.

The CDR3: CASSLRERIEQFF. For the CDR3, the DNA is TGTGCCAGCAGTTTACGGGAGCGGATTGAGCAGTTCTTC. The gene calls are TRBV12-3 or TRBV12-4 and TRBJ2-1; D possibly corresponds to TRBD2 (6 bases). Trimming left V 2 bases short and J 9 bases short, with 11 bases between. This CDR3 region has 13 residues.